This T cell receptor beta chain was obtained from a study of T-cell reconstitution after alpha-beta-depleted transplantation in children. Study-wide points: It was newly produced T cells that mostly accounted for T-cell counts and diversity one year after transplant. Approximately two months post-transplant, alpha-beta T cells reportedly originated from several hundred expanded graft clones.

It was with unique molecular identifiers that the TCRbeta library was prepared. TCRdb independently ran MiXCR on the PCR reads; one entry per CDR3 protein. The sample has approximately 500,000 distinct CDR3 sequences, 25% to 30% seen once. Regarding this clonotype: As yet, its antigen is unknown.

The receptor was derived from a boy under two years old with Wiskott-Aldrich syndrome, due to receive a stem cell transplant. The starting material was PBMCs, obtained before TCRalphabeta/CD19-depleted stem cell transplant.

In DNA, the CDR3 is TGTGCCAGCAGCCACGGGACATTGAACACCATATATTTT. This encodes CASSHGTLNTIYF. This sequence joins TRBV3-1 and TRBJ1-3, with D possibly matching TRBD1 (6 bases). This CDR3 has 13 residues. V lost 3 bases and J lost 7, with 10 bases in between. CDR1 and CDR2 from the germline V gene are LGHDT and YNNKEL (reference sequence).